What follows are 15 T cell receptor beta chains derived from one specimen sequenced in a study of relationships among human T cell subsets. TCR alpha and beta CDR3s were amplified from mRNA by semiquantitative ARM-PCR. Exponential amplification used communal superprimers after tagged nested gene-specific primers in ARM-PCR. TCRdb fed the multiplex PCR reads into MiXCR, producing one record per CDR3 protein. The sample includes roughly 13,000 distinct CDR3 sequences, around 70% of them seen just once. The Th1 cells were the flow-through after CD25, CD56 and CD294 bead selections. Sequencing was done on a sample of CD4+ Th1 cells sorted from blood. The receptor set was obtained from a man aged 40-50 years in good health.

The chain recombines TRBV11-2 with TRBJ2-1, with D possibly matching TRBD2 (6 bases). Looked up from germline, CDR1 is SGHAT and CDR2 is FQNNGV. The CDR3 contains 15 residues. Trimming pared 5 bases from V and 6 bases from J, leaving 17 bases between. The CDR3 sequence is CASSQEGGIRNEQFF. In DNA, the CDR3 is TGTGCCAGCAGCCAAGAAGGAGGGATCCGCAATGAGCAGTTCTTC. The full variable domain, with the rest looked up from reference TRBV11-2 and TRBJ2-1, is EAGVAQSPRYKIIEKRQSVAFWCNPISGHATLYWYQQILGQGPKLLIQFQNNGVVDDSQLPKDRFSAERLKGVDSTLKIQPAKLEDSAVYLCASSQEGGIRNEQFFGPGTRLTVL.

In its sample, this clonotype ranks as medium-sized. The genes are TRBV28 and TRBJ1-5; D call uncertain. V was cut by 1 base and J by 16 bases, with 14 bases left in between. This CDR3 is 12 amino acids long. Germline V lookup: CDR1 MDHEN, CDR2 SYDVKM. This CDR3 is CASSLFRSMFHF. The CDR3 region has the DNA TGTGCCAGCAGTTTATTTAGGAGCATGTTCCATTTT.

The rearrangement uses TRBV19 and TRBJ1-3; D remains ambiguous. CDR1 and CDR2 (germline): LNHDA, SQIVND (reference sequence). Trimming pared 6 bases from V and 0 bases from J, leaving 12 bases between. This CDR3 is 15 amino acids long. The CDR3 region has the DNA TGTGCCAGTAGGGTAGGACGGACCTCTGGAAACACCATATATTTT. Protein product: CASRVGRTSGNTIYF.

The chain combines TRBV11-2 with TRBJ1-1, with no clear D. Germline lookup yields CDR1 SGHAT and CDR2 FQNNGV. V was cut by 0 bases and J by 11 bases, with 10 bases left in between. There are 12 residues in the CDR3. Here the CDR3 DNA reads TGTGCCAGCAGCTTAGATCGGCGTAGGGCTTTCTTT. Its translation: CASSLDRRRAFF.

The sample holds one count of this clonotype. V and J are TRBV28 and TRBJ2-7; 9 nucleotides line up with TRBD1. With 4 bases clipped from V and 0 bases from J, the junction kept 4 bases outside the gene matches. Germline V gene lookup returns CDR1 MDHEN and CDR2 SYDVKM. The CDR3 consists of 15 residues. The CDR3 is CASSSWTGVSYEQYF. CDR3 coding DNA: TGTGCCAGCAGTTCCTGGACAGGGGTCTCCTACGAGCAGTACTTC.

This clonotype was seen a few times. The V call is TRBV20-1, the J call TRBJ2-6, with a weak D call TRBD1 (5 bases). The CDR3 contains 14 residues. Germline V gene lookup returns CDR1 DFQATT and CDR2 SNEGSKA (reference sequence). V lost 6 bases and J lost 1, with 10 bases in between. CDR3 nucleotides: TGCAGTGCCCTTCAGGGTTCTGGGGCCAACGTCCTGACTTTC. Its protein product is CSALQGSGANVLTF.

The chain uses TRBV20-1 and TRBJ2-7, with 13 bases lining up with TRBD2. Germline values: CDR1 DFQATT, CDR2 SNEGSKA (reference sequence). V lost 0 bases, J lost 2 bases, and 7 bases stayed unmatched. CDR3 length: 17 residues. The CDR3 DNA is TGCAGTGCTAGAGATATAACTAGCGGGGGGGCAACCTACGAGCAGTACTTC. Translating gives CSARDITSGGATYEQYF.

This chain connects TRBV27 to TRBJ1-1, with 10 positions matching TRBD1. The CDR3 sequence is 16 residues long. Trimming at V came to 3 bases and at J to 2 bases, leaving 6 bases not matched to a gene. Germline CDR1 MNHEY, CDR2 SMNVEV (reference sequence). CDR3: CASSFRQGASNTEAFF. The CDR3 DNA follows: TGTGCCAGCAGTTTCCGACAGGGGGCTTCAAACACTGAAGCTTTCTTT.

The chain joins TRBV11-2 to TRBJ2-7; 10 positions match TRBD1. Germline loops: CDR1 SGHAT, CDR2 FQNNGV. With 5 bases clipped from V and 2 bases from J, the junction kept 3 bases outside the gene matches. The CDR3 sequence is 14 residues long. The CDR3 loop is CASSPGQGPYEQYF. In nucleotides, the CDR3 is TGTGCCAGCAGCCCGGGACAGGGGCCCTACGAGCAGTACTTC.

For the CDR3, the DNA is TGTGCCAGCAGCCAACCCATTAGCGGGAGACTAACCGGGGAGCTGTTTTTT. Its protein product is CASSQPISGRLTGELFF. The rearrangement uses TRBV3-1 and TRBJ2-2, with 9 bases that match TRBD2. Germline CDR1 is LGHDT and CDR2 is YNNKEL (reference sequence). This CDR3 spans 17 amino acids. V gave up 2 bases and J gave up 5 bases; unmatched junction bases: 9.

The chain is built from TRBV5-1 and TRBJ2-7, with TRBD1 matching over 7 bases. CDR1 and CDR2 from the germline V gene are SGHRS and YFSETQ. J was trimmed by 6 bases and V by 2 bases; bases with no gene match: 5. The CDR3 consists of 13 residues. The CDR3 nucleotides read TGCGCCAGCAGCTTTGACAGGGTGACCGAGCAGTACTTC. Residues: CASSFDRVTEQYF.

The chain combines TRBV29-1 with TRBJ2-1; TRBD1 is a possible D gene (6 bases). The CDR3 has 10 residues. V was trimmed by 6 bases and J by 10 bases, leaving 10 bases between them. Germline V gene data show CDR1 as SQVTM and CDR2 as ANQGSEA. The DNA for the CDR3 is TGCAGCGTCGATGGACAGGAGCAGTTCTTC. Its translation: CSVDGQEQFF.

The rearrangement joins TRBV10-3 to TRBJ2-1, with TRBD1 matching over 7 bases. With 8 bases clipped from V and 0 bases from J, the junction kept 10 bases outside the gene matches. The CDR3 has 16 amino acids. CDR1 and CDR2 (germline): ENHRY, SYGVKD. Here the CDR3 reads CAIRSEGAASYNEQFF. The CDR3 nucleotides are TGTGCCATCCGTTCTGAGGGGGCTGCCTCCTACAATGAGCAGTTCTTC.

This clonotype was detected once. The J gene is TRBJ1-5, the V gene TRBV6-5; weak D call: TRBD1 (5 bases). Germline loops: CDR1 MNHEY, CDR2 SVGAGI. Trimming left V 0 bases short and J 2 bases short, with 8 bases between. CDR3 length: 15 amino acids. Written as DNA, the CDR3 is TGTGCCAGCAGTTACTCGATACAGGGCAATCAGCCCCAGCATTTT. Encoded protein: CASSYSIQGNQPQHF.

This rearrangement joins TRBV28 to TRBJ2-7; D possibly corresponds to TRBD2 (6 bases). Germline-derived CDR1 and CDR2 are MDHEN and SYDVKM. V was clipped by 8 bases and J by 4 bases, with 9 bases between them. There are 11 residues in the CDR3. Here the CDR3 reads CASGRLYEQYF. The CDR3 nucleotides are TGTGCCAGCGGGAGGCTGTACGAGCAGTACTTC. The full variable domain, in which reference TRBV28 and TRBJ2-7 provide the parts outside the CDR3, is DVKVTQSSRYLVKRTGEKVFLECVQDMDHENMFWYRQDPGLGLRLIYFSYDVKMKEKGDIPEGYSVSREKKERFSLILESASTNQTSMYLCASGRLYEQYFGPGTRLTVT.